This T cell receptor (beta chain) was captured in a study of molecular identifiers for immune sequencing clone quantification. The junction had 6 bases not matched to a gene; V was cut back by 6 bases and J by 8 bases. The CDR3 spans 12 residues. Germline CDR1 and CDR2: DFQATT and SNEGSKA (reference sequence). MiXCR was run by TCRdb on the PCR reads, yielding one entry per CDR3 protein. Of hundreds of thousands of distinct CDR3 sequences listed, roughly 25% are singletons. The chain has TRBV20-1 and TRBJ1-4; the match to TRBD1 covers 7 bases. The receptor's source is a human donor in good health. Some libraries in this study had Jurkat cell RNA spiked in. Sequencing was performed on naive CD8+ T cells from blood, with Jurkat cell RNA spiked in. Subset described: FACS-sorted CD8+CD4-CCR7+CD45RA+ naive T cells. The CDR3 spells CSAYRGGEKLFF. In DNA, the CDR3 is TGCAGTGCGTACAGGGGTGGAGAAAAACTGTTTTTT.